What follows are 18 T cell receptor beta chains derived from one specimen sequenced in a study of blood T cells in healthy people across ages. PCR was performed a second time for about 7 to 12 cycles using a sample-barcoded 5' primer and a J-beta primer mix. TCRdb ran MiXCR on the 5' RACE reads and lists one entry per CDR3 protein. The sample holds more than 800,000 distinct CDR3 sequences, more than 25% seen once. Sequenced input: blood. These receptor sequences come from a woman aged 80 or over in good health.

Note on this clonotype: Relative to the germline gene, one junction end is altered; a read error may explain this. V gene TRBV7-2 combines with J gene TRBJ2-1; 8 bases map to TRBD1. The germline V gene has CDR1 SGHTA and CDR2 FQGNSA. CDR3 length: 16 amino acids. CDR3 sequence (DNA): TGTGCCGGCAGCCCCAGATACAGGGGGATACAAGATGAGCAGTTCTTC. Its translation is CAGSPRYRGIQDEQFF.

The chain joins TRBV5-1 to TRBJ1-4; no firm D call. Germline loops: CDR1 SGHRS, CDR2 YFSETQ. Trimming left V 4 bases short and J 0 bases short, with 7 bases between. The CDR3 sequence is 14 residues long. The CDR3 region is CASSNPPTNEKLFF. CDR3 bases: TGCGCCAGCAGCAACCCCCCAACTAATGAAAAACTGTTTTTT.

In the case of this clonotype: With a much larger clone just one base away, this may be a read error. The gene calls are TRBV5-6 and TRBJ2-4, with D perhaps TRBD1 or TRBD2 (6 bases each). Germline V gene lookup returns CDR1 SGHDT and CDR2 YYEEEE. This CDR3 region has 15 residues. Deletions cut 4 bases from V and 1 base from J, with 12 bases between. The CDR3 reads CASSDGGSAKNIQYF. CDR3 nucleotide sequence: TGTGCCAGCAGCGACGGGGGCTCTGCCAAAAACATTCAGTACTTC. The whole variable domain, filled in from reference TRBV5-6 and TRBJ2-4, reads DAGVTQSPTHLIKTRGQQVTLRCSPKSGHDTVSWYQQALGQGPQFIFQYYEEEERQRGNFPDRFSGHQFPNYSSELNVNALLLGDSALYLCASSDGGSAKNIQYFGAGTRLSVL.

In its sample, this clonotype was seen many times. This sequence joins TRBV6-2 or TRBV6-3 and TRBJ2-7, with TRBD2 identical over 7 bases. In germline, CDR1 is MNHEY, CDR2 SVGEGT. CDR3 length: 12 residues. With V trimmed by 8 bases and J by 4 bases, 5 bases remained unmatched. The CDR3 nucleotides are TGTGCCAGCCGGGACTACCTTTACGAGCAGTACTTC. Its protein is CASRDYLYEQYF.

Notes on this clonotype: A junction boundary mismatches the germline segment, possibly from a read error. The chain combines TRBV18 with TRBJ1-2; D may be TRBD1 (5 bases). The CDR3 is made up of 14 amino acids. In germline, CDR1 is KGHSH, CDR2 LQKENI. The CDR3 here is CASRGEVVNYGDTF. The CDR3 nucleotides are TGTGCCAGCCGAGGGGAGGTTGTTAACTATGGCGACACCTTC.

Note on this clonotype: Since no conserved phenylalanine or tryptophan closes the CDR3, a read error is the likely cause. This chain uses TRBV20-1 with TRBJ2-1; a weak D match, TRBD2 (6 bases). CDR3 size: 14 residues. Trimming took off 3 bases at V and 0 bases at J, with 9 bases between the two ends. Germline V lookup: CDR1 DFQATT, CDR2 SNEGSKA (reference sequence). CDR3 region: CSASSGSSYNEQFL. DNA of the CDR3: TGCAGTGCTAGTTCCGGGAGCTCCTACAATGAGCAGTTCTTA.

This clonotype was observed at least ten times. V usage is TRBV3-1 and J usage is TRBJ1-2; 9 positions agree with TRBD1. Germline V gene data show CDR1 as LGHDT and CDR2 as YNNKEL (reference sequence). V dropped 5 bases and J dropped 6; count of bases not matched to a gene: 1. The CDR3 length is 12 residues. In nucleotides, the CDR3 is TGTGCCAGCAGCTGGACAGGGGATGGCTACACCTTC. Protein sequence: CASSWTGDGYTF.

On this clonotype: Likely a read error: the CDR3 ends without its conserved phenylalanine or tryptophan. The V gene is TRBV7-2, the J gene TRBJ1-1, with D hard to call. The CDR3 extends over 14 amino acids. Germline V lookup: CDR1 SGHTA, CDR2 FQGNSA. V lost 1 base, J lost 7 bases, and 13 bases lay in between. CDR3 loop: CASSLGEGIGEAFL. DNA of the CDR3: TGTGCCAGCAGCTTAGGAGAAGGGATCGGTGAAGCTTTCTTA.

This clonotype was picked up many times. This chain links TRBV15 with TRBJ2-7; either TRBD1 or TRBD2 may supply D (6 bases each). V lost 0 bases to trimming and J lost 6 bases, with 12 bases between them. In germline, CDR1 is LNHNV, CDR2 YYDKDF (reference sequence). The CDR3 has 14 amino acids. The CDR3 reads CATSRDPGAFEQYF. The DNA of the CDR3 is TGTGCCACCAGCAGAGATCCGGGGGCGTTCGAGCAGTACTTC.

This clonotype occurred once. Given a much more abundant clone one base away, this may be a read error. The V and J genes are TRBV12-3 or TRBV12-4 and TRBJ1-2; unclear D gene. The CDR3 consists of 15 residues. Trimming took 1 base from V and 4 from J, leaving 13 bases between them. The DNA of the CDR3 is TGTGCCAGCAGTTTAGTTGTGGAGACCTGCTATGGCTACACCTTC. Translating gives CASSLVVETCYGYTF.

This clonotype was observed many times. The chain employs TRBV28 and TRBJ2-1; D is ambiguous. The germline V gene encodes CDR1 MDHEN and CDR2 SYDVKM. This CDR3 comprises 12 residues. Trimming cost V 2 bases and J 8 bases, with 7 bases left between them. CDR3 in DNA: TGTGCCAGCAGTTTACCGAAGGATGAGCAGTTCTTC. It encodes CASSLPKDEQFF.

V is TRBV25-1 and J is TRBJ2-4, with no clear D. The J call is doubtful: the DNA matches TRBJ2-5 better. Germline V lookup: CDR1 MGHDK, CDR2 SYGVNS. This CDR3 has 14 amino acids. For the CDR3, the DNA is TGTGCCAGCAGTGAATATAAGGGTTCGGAGACCCAGTACTTC. Its translation is CASSEYKGSETQYF.

In regard to this clonotype: This may come from a read error, since a much larger clone is one base off. V and J are TRBV20-1 and TRBJ1-2; no definite D call. Germline values: CDR1 DFQATT, CDR2 SNEGSKA (reference sequence). The CDR3 runs to 15 residues. The CDR3 DNA is TGCAGTGCCCGGGCTAGGGAGGATGCTAACTATGTCTACACCTTC. It is translated as CSARAREDANYVYTF.

This clonotype has at least ten counts. The chain combines TRBV20-1 with TRBJ2-5; D is uncertain. This CDR3 spans 14 amino acids. Germline V gene sequence: CDR1 DFQATT, CDR2 SNEGSKA (reference sequence). Trimming pared 6 bases from V and 1 base from J, leaving 15 bases between. Here the CDR3 DNA reads TGCAGTGCGCGGCGAGGCTCCATCCAAGAGACCCAGTACTTC. It translates to CSARRGSIQETQYF.

The rearrangement links TRBV18 to TRBJ2-3; 10 bases agree with TRBD2. The CDR3 consists of 15 residues. The junction had 4 bases not matched to a gene; V was cut back by 5 bases and J by 2 bases. The germline gives CDR1 KGHSH, CDR2 LQKENI. CDR3 sequence: CASSRSGGATDTQYF. The CDR3 DNA is TGTGCCAGCTCAAGAAGCGGGGGGGCCACAGATACGCAGTATTTT. The full variable domain, rest sourced from reference TRBV18 and TRBJ2-3, is NAGVMQNPRHLVRRRGQEARLRCSPMKGHSHVYWYRQLPEEGLKFMVYLQKENIIDESGMPKERFSAEFPKEGPSILRIQQVVRGDSAAYFCASSRSGGATDTQYFGPGTRLTVL.

This clonotype came up a few times. The gene calls are TRBV19 and TRBJ1-5, with D uncertain. The CDR3 has 13 amino acids. V lost 2 bases to trimming and J lost 10 bases, with 12 bases between them. CDR1 and CDR2 from the germline V gene are LNHDA and SQIVND (reference sequence). The CDR3 DNA follows: TGTGCCAGTAGTATACTGGGCAGATCCCCCCAGCATTTT. Protein: CASSILGRSPQHF. Together with reference TRBV19 and TRBJ1-5, the CDR3 gives the full variable domain: DGGITQSPKYLFRKEGQNVTLSCEQNLNHDAMYWYRQDPGQGLRLIYYSQIVNDFQKGDIAEGYSVSREKKESFPLTVTSAQKNPTAFYLCASSILGRSPQHFGDGTRLSIL.

This chain connects TRBV7-2 to TRBJ2-7; D unclear. The DNA end lines up better with TRBJ2-5; the J call may be wrong. From germline, CDR1 is SGHTA and CDR2 FQGNSA. There are 13 residues in the CDR3. The chain's CDR3 is CASSPHDMGTQYF. CDR3 nucleotide sequence: TGTGCCAGCAGCCCCCATGACATGGGGACCCAGTACTTC.

CDR3 DNA: TGTGCCAGCGGATTTTACGAGCAGTACTTC. Translating it yields CASGFYEQYF. The chain carries TRBV7-2 and TRBJ2-7; D is uncertain. Germline lookup yields CDR1 SGHTA and CDR2 FQGNSA. Trimming stripped 8 bases from V and 4 bases from J, with 6 bases between. The CDR3 runs to 10 residues. Combining the CDR3 with reference TRBV7-2 and TRBJ2-7 gives the whole variable domain GAGVSQSPSNKVTEKGKDVELRCDPISGHTALYWYRQSLGQGLEFLIYFQGNSAPDKSGLPSDRFSAERTGGSVSTLTIQRTQQEDSAVYLCASGFYEQYFGPGTRLTVT.